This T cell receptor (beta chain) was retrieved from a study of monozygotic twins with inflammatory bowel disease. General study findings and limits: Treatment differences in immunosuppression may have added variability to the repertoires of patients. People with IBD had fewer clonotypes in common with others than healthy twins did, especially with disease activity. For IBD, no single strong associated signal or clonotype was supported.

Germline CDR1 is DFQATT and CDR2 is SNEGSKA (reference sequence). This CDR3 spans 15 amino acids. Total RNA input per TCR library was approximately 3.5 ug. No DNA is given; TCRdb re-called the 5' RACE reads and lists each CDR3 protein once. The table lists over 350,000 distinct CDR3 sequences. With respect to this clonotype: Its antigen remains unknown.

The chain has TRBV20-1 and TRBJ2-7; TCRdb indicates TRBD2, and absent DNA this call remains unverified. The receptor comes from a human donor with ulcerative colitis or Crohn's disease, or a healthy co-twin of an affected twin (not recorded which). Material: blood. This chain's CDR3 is CSAPVRRGSSYEQYF.